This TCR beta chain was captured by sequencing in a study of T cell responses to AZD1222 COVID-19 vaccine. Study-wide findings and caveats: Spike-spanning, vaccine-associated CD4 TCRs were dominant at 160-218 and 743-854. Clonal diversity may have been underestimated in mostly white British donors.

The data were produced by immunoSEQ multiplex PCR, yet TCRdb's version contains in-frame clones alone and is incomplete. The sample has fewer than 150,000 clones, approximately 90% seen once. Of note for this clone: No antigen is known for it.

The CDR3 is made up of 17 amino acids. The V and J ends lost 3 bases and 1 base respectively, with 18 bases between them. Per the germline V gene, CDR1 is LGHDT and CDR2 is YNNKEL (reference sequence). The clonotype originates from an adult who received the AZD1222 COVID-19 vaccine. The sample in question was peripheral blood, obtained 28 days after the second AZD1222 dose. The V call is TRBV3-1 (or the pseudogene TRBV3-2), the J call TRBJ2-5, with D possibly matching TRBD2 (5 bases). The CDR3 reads CASSQAPPGWSQETQYF. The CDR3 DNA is TGTGCCAGCAGCCAGGCCCCACCGGGGTGGTCCCAAGAGACCCAGTACTTC.